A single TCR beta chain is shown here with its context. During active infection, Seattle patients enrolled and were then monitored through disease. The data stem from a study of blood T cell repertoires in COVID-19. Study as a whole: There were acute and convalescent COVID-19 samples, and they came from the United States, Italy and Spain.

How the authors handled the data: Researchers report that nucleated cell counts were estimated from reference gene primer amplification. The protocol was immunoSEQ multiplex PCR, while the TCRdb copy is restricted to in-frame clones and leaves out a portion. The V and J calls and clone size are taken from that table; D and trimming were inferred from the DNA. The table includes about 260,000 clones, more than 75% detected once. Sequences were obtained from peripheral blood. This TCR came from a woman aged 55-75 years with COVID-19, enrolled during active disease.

Here the CDR3 DNA reads TGTGCCAGCAGTTTTTCCGGGGACGAGCAGTACTTC. It translates to CASSFSGDEQYF. This chain joins TRBV6-2 or TRBV6-3 and TRBJ2-7; maybe TRBD2 (5 bases). Trimming took 4 bases from V and 5 from J, leaving 9 bases between them. The CDR3 sequence is 12 residues long. Germline V gene sequence: CDR1 MNHEY, CDR2 SVGEGT.